The rows below give T cell receptor beta chains drawn from one sample of a study of memory CD4+ T cells and cytomegalovirus serostatus. Clones were read by immunoSEQ multiplex PCR, and TCRdb kept only the in-frame ones, dropping some. The profile shows 50,000 or so clones, under 90% of them singletons. The sequencing input was memory CD4+ T cells from blood. These receptors were obtained from an adult in good health and CMV-seronegative. Each CDR3 is given with its conserved first and last residue. D genes are given only for firm matches. Clone sizes are given selectively: once, few, many, or a class where the clone is expanded.

j_call d_call clone_size v_call cdr3_aa cdr3_nt
TRBJ2-5 . . TRBV7-9 CASSSAGVRETQYF TGTGCCAGCAGCTCCGCAGGGGTTCGAGAGACCCAGTACTTC
TRBJ2-3 . few TRBV7-6 CASSLPGTDTQYF TGTGCCAGCAGCTTACCCGGGACAGATACGCAGTATTTT
TRBJ1-5 TRBD1 few TRBV6-4 CASSLDRGSNQPQHF TGTGCCAGCAGTTTGGACAGGGGGAGCAATCAGCCCCAGCATTTT
TRBJ2-2 . . TRBV2 CASRRGETGELFF TGTGCCAGCAGGAGAGGAGAGACCGGGGAGCTGTTTTTT
TRBJ2-2 . once TRBV7-3 CASRPLQGTGELFF TGTGCCAGCAGACCCTTACAGGGCACCGGGGAGCTGTTTTTT
TRBJ1-1 TRBD1 . TRBV5-1 CASSSRQGLNTEAFF TGCGCCAGCAGCTCCCGACAGGGGCTAAACACTGAAGCTTTCTTT
TRBJ2-3 . . TRBV20-1 CSGRYTDTQYF TGCAGTGGCAGGTACACAGATACGCAGTATTTT
TRBJ2-3 TRBD2 . TRBV9 CASTGYGGARDTQYF TGTGCCAGCACAGGTTACGGGGGGGCCCGGGATACGCAGTATTTT
TRBJ1-5 . few TRBV15 CATSKGQGNQPQHF TGTGCCACCAGCAAGGGGCAGGGCAATCAGCCCCAGCATTTT
TRBJ1-3 TRBD1 . TRBV18 CASSPDRTTPGGF TGTGCCAGCTCTCCGGACAGGACCACTCCCGGGGGTTTT
TRBJ2-3 . . TRBV15 CATSRSGLGRTDTQYF TGTGCCACCAGCAGAAGTGGCTTGGGCCGCACAGATACGCAGTATTTT
TRBJ2-2 TRBD1 . TRBV6-1 CASSNTGGGGELFF TGTGCCAGCAGCAACACAGGGGGAGGCGGGGAGCTGTTTTTT
TRBJ1-5 . . TRBV19 CASTPQVMSNQPQHF TGTGCCAGTACCCCACAGGTGATGAGCAATCAGCCCCAGCATTTT
TRBJ1-2 . . TRBV14 CASSQGTDNYGYTF TGTGCCAGCAGCCAAGGGACAGATAACTATGGCTACACCTTC
TRBJ1-1 TRBD1 . TRBV7-2 CASSLVQGAGEAFF TGTGCCAGCAGCTTAGTTCAGGGGGCTGGTGAAGCTTTCTTT
TRBJ2-7 TRBD2 . TRBV6-5 CASSYTPRGSSYEQYF TGTGCCAGCAGTTACACCCCGCGGGGGAGCTCCTACGAGCAGTACTTC
TRBJ2-3 . once TRBV7-2 CASSLDLGLRYF TGTGCCAGCAGCTTAGACCTCGGACTGAGGTATTTT
TRBJ1-1 TRBD1 . TRBV7-6 CASSLYRGRNTEAFF TGTGCCAGCAGCTTATACAGGGGGAGGAACACTGAAGCTTTCTTT
TRBJ1-5 . . TRBV6-1 CASSEARGKYLSQHF TGTGCCAGCAGTGAAGCACGAGGGAAGTACTTGTCCCAGCATTTT
TRBJ1-1 . . TRBV5-5 CASSLMANTEAFF TGTGCCAGCAGCTTGATGGCCAACACTGAAGCTTTCTTT
TRBJ1-4 . . TRBV5-1 CASSLQGLSEKLFF TGCGCCAGCAGCTTGCAGGGATTAAGTGAAAAACTGTTTTTT
TRBJ1-6 . few TRBV2 CASSHDGYNSPLHF TGTGCCAGCAGTCACGACGGGTATAATTCACCCCTCCACTTT
TRBJ2-7 TRBD1 few TRBV5-4 CASSPEGTGDYEQYF TGTGCCAGCAGCCCAGAGGGGACAGGGGACTACGAGCAGTACTTC
TRBJ2-7 . once TRBV2 CASLRDHSYEQYF TGTGCCAGTCTGCGGGACCACTCCTACGAGCAGTACTTC
TRBJ1-1 . . TRBV6-5 CASSRMNTEAFF TGTGCCAGCAGTAGGATGAACACTGAAGCTTTCTTT